A single sample gave rise to the 15 T cell receptor beta chains below, sequenced in a study of regulatory T cells in long-lasting Graves disease. The time point is: newly diagnosed GD, antithyroid drugs for less than 3 months. RNA extracted from PBMCs served as the sequencing template. Building of the TCR beta libraries involved iRepertoire HTBI primers and Arm-PCR of CDR3 regions. TCRdb used MiXCR to reprocess the multiplex PCR reads, holding one entry per CDR3 protein. The sample carries about 540,000 distinct CDR3 sequences, less than 15% recorded once. In addition, the sample was reused for a study of T cells in Graves' hyperthyroidism and ophthalmopathy.

The source material was peripheral blood mononuclear cells (PBMCs), sampled at new diagnosis, from a patient treated with antithyroid drugs. Receptor source: a man in his thirties or forties with Graves disease.

The sample holds a few counts of this clonotype. For the CDR3, the DNA is TGTGCCAGTAGTATTGAGCGGGATGACGGGGAGCTGTTTTTT. Its translation: CASSIERDDGELFF. The chain uses TRBV19 and TRBJ2-2; 7 bases agree with TRBD2. CDR1 is LNHDA, CDR2 SQIVND, per germline (reference sequence). The CDR3 totals 14 residues. The junction had 5 bases not matched to a gene; V was cut back by 3 bases and J by 7 bases. Based on the CDR3 plus reference TRBV19 and TRBJ2-2, the full variable domain is DGGITQSPKYLFRKEGQNVTLSCEQNLNHDAMYWYRQDPGQGLRLIYYSQIVNDFQKGDIAEGYSVSREKKESFPLTVTSAQKNPTAFYLCASSIERDDGELFFGEGSRLTVL.

The J gene is TRBJ2-3, the V gene TRBV3-1; TRBD2 aligns across 9 bases. The J segment lost 4 bases and the V segment lost 5 bases, leaving 10 bases of the junction unmatched. This CDR3 is built from 16 residues. The germline V gene encodes CDR1 LGHDT and CDR2 YNNKEL (reference sequence). The CDR3 nucleotides are TGTGCCAGCAGCTCCCGGGCGGGAGGGCCTCCAGATACGCAGTATTTT. This translates into CASSSRAGGPPDTQYF.

The chain combines TRBV19 with TRBJ2-1, with 8 bases matching TRBD1. This CDR3 has 16 residues. Per germline, CDR1 LNHDA and CDR2 SQIVND (reference sequence). The ends lost 7 bases at V and 7 bases at J; junction bases unmatched: 15. Here the CDR3 reads CASNTPNRGFWNEQFF. In nucleotides, the CDR3 is TGTGCCAGTAACACCCCAAACAGGGGGTTTTGGAATGAGCAGTTCTTC.

The genes are TRBV11-1 and TRBJ2-1; D call uncertain. The CDR3 has 13 residues. The V end lost 5 bases, the J end lost 2 bases, and 7 bases lay between the germline ends. The germline CDR1 and CDR2 sequences are SGHAT and FQDESV (reference sequence). Written as DNA, the CDR3 is TGTGCCAGCAGCCTGTGGACCTACAATGAGCAGTTCTTC. It yields the protein CASSLWTYNEQFF.

In this sample, this clonotype turned up many times. The chain uses TRBV6-5 and TRBJ1-5, with TRBD1 identical over 11 bases. The germline gives CDR1 MNHEY, CDR2 SVGAGI. The V gene end was trimmed by 0 bases and the J gene end by 7 bases; junction bases not matched to a gene: 8. The CDR3 is 17 amino acids. The CDR3 DNA follows: TGTGCCAGCAGTTACTCCTCAGGACAGGGGGCAAAGCAGCCCCAGCATTTT. Amino acids: CASSYSSGQGAKQPQHF.

This clonotype showed up many times. This chain links TRBV28 with TRBJ2-3; maybe TRBD2 (6 bases). The V end was cut by 6 bases, the J end by 4 bases, with 17 bases between. This CDR3 is 15 amino acids long. Germline V gene sequence: CDR1 MDHEN, CDR2 SYDVKM. CDR3 amino acids: CASSPWTKTADTQYF. Here the CDR3 DNA reads TGTGCCAGCAGCCCCTGGACTAAAACGGCAGATACGCAGTATTTT.

This clonotype was seen repeatedly, ten times or more. This chain uses TRBV11-2 with TRBJ2-3; the D gene is possibly TRBD2 (6 bases). The V and J ends lost 1 base and 2 bases respectively, with 13 bases between them. The CDR3 contains 16 residues. Germline V gene sequence: CDR1 SGHAT, CDR2 FQNNGV. The CDR3 DNA is TGTGCCAGCAGCTTAGTGGGACTGGGTTACACAGATACGCAGTATTTT. Translation gives CASSLVGLGYTDTQYF.

This clonotype was counted at least ten times. The V call is TRBV6-2 or TRBV6-3, the J call TRBJ2-1, with TRBD2 identical over 7 bases. CDR1 and CDR2 from the germline V gene are MNHEY and SVGEGT. The CDR3 contains 14 residues. V dropped 0 bases and J dropped 6; count of bases not matched to a gene: 2. CDR3 protein: CASSYSGGSNEQFF. CDR3 nucleotides: TGTGCCAGCAGTTACTCGGGGGGGAGCAATGAGCAGTTCTTC.

In this sample, this clonotype turned up many times. V gene TRBV19 combines with J gene TRBJ1-1; D might be TRBD1 (5 bases). This CDR3 has 14 residues. With 3 bases removed from V and 1 base from J, the gap between germline ends came to 9 bases. The V gene's germline CDR1 is LNHDA and CDR2 SQIVND (reference sequence). In nucleotides, the CDR3 is TGTGCCAGTAGTATCGGGAGGGGGAACACTGAAGCTTTCTTT. It is translated as CASSIGRGNTEAFF.

This clonotype was seen repeatedly, ten times or more. V usage is TRBV30 and J usage is TRBJ2-2; 7 bases line up with TRBD2. V lost 2 bases and J lost 3; bases outside the gene matches: 6. The CDR3 is 15 residues long. The V gene's germline CDR1 is GTSNPN and CDR2 SVGIG (reference sequence). The chain's CDR3 is CAWSLSGDDTGELFF. In DNA, the CDR3 is TGTGCCTGGAGTTTAAGCGGGGACGACACCGGGGAGCTGTTTTTT. Together with reference TRBV30 and TRBJ2-2, the CDR3 gives the full variable domain: SQTIHQWPATLVQPVGSPLSLECTVEGTSNPNLYWYRQAAGRGLQLLFYSVGIGQISSEVPQNLSASRPQDRQFILSSKKLLLSDSGFYLCAWSLSGDDTGELFFGEGSRLTVL.

Ten or more counts support this clonotype. This chain connects TRBV28 to TRBJ2-3, with D tentatively TRBD2 (6 bases). The CDR3 length is 13 residues. The germline V gene encodes CDR1 MDHEN and CDR2 SYDVKM. The germline V and J ends were trimmed by 3 bases and 5 bases, with 9 bases remaining between them. CDR3 loop: CASSFGSLDTQYF. The CDR3 nucleotides are TGTGCCAGCAGTTTCGGGAGTTTAGATACGCAGTATTTT.

Ten or more counts support this clonotype. This chain uses TRBV9 with TRBJ2-7, with TRBD2 matching over 12 bases. The CDR3 spans 15 residues. V shed 4 bases and J 3 bases; nucleotides not matched to a gene: 5. CDR1 and CDR2 from the germline V gene are SGDLS and YYNGEE. This CDR3 reads CASSPRTSGDYEQYF. The CDR3 nucleotides are TGTGCCAGCAGCCCGCGGACTAGCGGGGACTACGAGCAGTACTTC.

This clonotype was recorded many times. This sequence joins TRBV7-2 and TRBJ2-4; D not certain. This CDR3 contains 15 residues. Looked up from germline, CDR1 is SGHTA and CDR2 is FQGNSA. V shed 5 bases and J shed 0 bases, with 11 bases lying between them. The CDR3 here is CASSERVLAKNIQYF. CDR3 nucleotides: TGTGCCAGCAGCGAAAGGGTCCTAGCCAAAAACATTCAGTACTTC.

This clonotype was counted ten times or more. This chain joins TRBV20-1 and TRBJ2-7; TRBD1 aligns across 9 bases. Trimming removed 8 bases from V and 1 base from J; junction bases left unmatched: 12. CDR1 is DFQATT and CDR2 is SNEGSKA in the germline V gene (reference sequence). The CDR3 runs 15 residues. In DNA, the CDR3 is TGCAGTACTCCTCGAGACAGGGGGATGTCCTACGAGCAGTACTTC. Residues: CSTPRDRGMSYEQYF.

This clonotype has just a few counts. A read error is possible here, since a much larger clone lies one base away. This chain joins TRBV2 and TRBJ2-3; perhaps TRBD1 as D (5 bases). V lost 8 bases, J lost 2 bases, and 17 bases lay in between. Looked up from germline, CDR1 is SNHLY and CDR2 is FYNNEI. The CDR3 sequence is 15 residues long. The CDR3 nucleotides read TGTGCCAGCGGCGCAGGGTTTTCTCTCACAGATACGCAGTATTTT. Residues: CASGAGFSLTDTQYF.